This T cell receptor beta chain appears in the sequencing data of a study of metastatic and nonmetastatic thyroid tumors. Study-level background: Repertoires from malignant and benign thyroid patients were compared across blood and tumor or nodule tissue.

TCRdb re-called clones from the PCR reads using MiXCR. The sample shows about 30,000 clones, roughly 15% of them seen only once. This CDR3 is built from 11 residues. Germline loops: CDR1 DFQATT, CDR2 SNEGSKA (reference sequence). Deletions cut 0 bases from V and 3 bases from J, with 3 bases between. This clone was picked up many times. Its cognate antigen is unknown. Ahead of thyroid surgery, no patient had received treatment of any kind. Notes on the study in general: Reports indicated that malignant thyroid tumors showed significantly higher TCR beta diversity than benign nodules did, in blood and tumor.

This chain links TRBV20-1 with TRBJ2-7; D is undetermined. The clonotype originates from a female donor with papillary thyroid cancer or a benign thyroid nodule (not recorded which). Some clones in this sample may be carry-over from other donors' samples. The specimen sequenced was blood. The CDR3 loop reads CSAREGYEQYF. The CDR3, as DNA: TGCAGTGCTAGAGAGGGCTACGAGCAGTACTTC.